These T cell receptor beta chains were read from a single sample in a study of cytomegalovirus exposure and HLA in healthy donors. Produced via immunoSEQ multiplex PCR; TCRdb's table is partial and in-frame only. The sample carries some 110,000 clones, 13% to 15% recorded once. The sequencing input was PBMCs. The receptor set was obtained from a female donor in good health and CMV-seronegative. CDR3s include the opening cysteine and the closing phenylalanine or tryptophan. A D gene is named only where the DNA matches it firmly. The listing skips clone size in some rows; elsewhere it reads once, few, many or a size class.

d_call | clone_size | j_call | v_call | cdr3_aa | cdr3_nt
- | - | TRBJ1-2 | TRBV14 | CASSQNPRAVGNGYTF | TGTGCCAGCAGCCAAAATCCCAGGGCGGTGGGTAATGGCTACACCTTC
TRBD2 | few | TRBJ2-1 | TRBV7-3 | CASSVLAGAGNEQFF | TGTGCCAGCAGCGTACTAGCGGGAGCAGGAAATGAGCAGTTCTTC
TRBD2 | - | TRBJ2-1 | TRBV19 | CASSVPTSSDEQFF | TGTGCCAGTAGTGTCCCGACTAGCTCCGATGAGCAGTTCTTC
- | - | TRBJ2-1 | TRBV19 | CASSTPQGHEQFF | TGTGCCAGTAGTACCCCACAGGGACATGAGCAGTTCTTC
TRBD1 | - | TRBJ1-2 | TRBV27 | CASSTGQIYGYTF | TGTGCCAGCAGTACGGGACAGATCTATGGCTACACCTTC
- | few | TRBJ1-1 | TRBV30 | CAWSVLLMNTEAFF | TGTGCCTGGAGTGTACTACTGATGAACACTGAAGCTTTCTTT
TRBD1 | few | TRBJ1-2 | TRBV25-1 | CASGDSSTYGYTF | TGTGCCAGCGGGGACAGCTCGACCTATGGCTACACCTTC
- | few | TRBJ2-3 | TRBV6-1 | CATLKEGPDTQYF | TGTGCCACCCTTAAGGAGGGTCCAGATACGCAGTATTTT
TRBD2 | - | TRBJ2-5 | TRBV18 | CASSPGGGGYF | TGTGCCAGCTCACCCGGAGGCGGGGGGTACTTC
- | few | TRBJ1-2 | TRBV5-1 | CASSLVTDYGYTF | TGCGCCAGCAGCTTGGTCACAGACTATGGCTACACCTTC
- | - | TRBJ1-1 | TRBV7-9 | CASSWTSGAFF | TGTGCCAGCAGCTGGACTTCTGGAGCTTTCTTT
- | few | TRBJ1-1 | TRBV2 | CASSEARLVNTEAFF | TGTGCCAGCAGTGAAGCGCGACTTGTTAACACTGAAGCTTTCTTT
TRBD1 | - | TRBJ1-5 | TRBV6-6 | CASRTQGREQPQHF | TGTGCCAGCAGGACACAGGGGAGAGAACAGCCCCAGCATTTT
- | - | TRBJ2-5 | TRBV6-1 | CASSEPGLTETQYF | TGTGCCAGCAGTGAGCCTGGGCTTACGGAGACCCAGTACTTC
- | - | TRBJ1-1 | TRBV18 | CASSPTASPTTNTEAFF | TGTGCCAGCTCACCAACGGCAAGTCCTACTACTAACACTGAAGCTTTCTTT
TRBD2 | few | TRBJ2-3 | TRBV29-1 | CSVEESGGTRTDTQYF | TGCAGCGTTGAAGAAAGCGGGGGGACCCGCACAGATACGCAGTATTTT
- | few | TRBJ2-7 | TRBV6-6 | CASSYWGNPDPYEQYF | TGTGCCAGCAGTTACTGGGGCAATCCGGACCCTTACGAGCAGTACTTC
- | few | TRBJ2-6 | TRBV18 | CASSPQSDRLLGGANVLTF | TGTGCCAGCTCACCACAGTCCGACAGGCTCTTGGGTGGGGCCAACGTCCTGACTTTC
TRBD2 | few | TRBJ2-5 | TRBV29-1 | CSVGASGSETQYF | TGCAGCGTTGGGGCTAGCGGGAGTGAGACCCAGTACTTC
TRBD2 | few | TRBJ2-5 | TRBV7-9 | CASSFSAGGLETQYF | TGTGCCAGCAGCTTTTCGGCGGGAGGTTTAGAGACCCAGTACTTC
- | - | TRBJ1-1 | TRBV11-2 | CASLGATEAFF | TGTGCCAGCTTAGGGGCAACTGAAGCTTTCTTT
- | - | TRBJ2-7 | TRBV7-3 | CASSPETATTYEQYF | TGTGCCAGCAGCCCGGAGACGGCAACAACCTACGAGCAGTACTTC
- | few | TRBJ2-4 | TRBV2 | CASSGVAGENIQYF | TGTGCCAGCAGTGGAGTGGCAGGGGAGAACATTCAGTACTTC
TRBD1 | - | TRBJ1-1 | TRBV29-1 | CRVLLTGAGGTEAFF | TGCAGGGTTTTACTCACAGGGGCTGGGGGCACTGAAGCTTTCTTT
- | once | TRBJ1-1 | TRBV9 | CASSEPLTF | TGTGCCAGCAGCGAGCCCCTTACTTTT
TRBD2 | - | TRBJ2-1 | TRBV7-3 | CASSLTRAGGRNEQFF | TGTGCCAGCAGCTTAACGCGAGCGGGAGGGCGTAATGAGCAGTTCTTC
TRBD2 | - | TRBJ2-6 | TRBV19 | CASSREGTGANVLTF | TGTGCCAGTAGTAGGGAGGGGACCGGGGCCAACGTCCTGACTTTC
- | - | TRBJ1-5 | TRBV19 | CASSIVPGLSNQPQHF | TGTGCCAGTAGTATAGTCCCCGGACTGAGCAATCAGCCCCAGCATTTT
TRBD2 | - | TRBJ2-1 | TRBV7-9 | CASSLGTSGRSYNEQFF | TGTGCCAGCAGCTTAGGGACTAGCGGGAGGTCCTACAATGAGCAGTTCTTC
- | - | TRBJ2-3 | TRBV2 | CASRGLTSTDTQYF | TGTGCCAGCAGGGGGCTAACTAGCACAGATACGCAGTATTTT
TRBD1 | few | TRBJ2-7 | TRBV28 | CASRATGVYEQYF | TGTGCCAGCAGGGCGACAGGGGTGTACGAGCAGTACTTC